Included here is one TCR beta chain sequence, with context. Its cognate antigen is unknown. TCRdb re-called the reads with MiXCR, one entry per CDR3 protein. The sample consists of approximately 910,000 distinct CDR3 sequences, more than 25% of them appearing once. This entry comes from a study of T cell repertoires in cytomegalovirus infection. Whole-study context: HLA-C-restricted CMV epitopes, recently identified, and well-studied HLA-B-restricted ones were used by the study. Signatures in public TCR beta sequences pointed to both CMV infection and matching HLA type. Whole-study findings and limits: There were HLA-C-restricted CMV-specific TCR beta clonotypes dominating the ex vivo response. Carriers of CMV plus the relevant HLA were identified by cumulative public TCR beta family frequency.

The CDR3 runs to 14 residues. Germline values: CDR1 SGHVS, CDR2 FNYEAQ. V lost 5 bases, J lost 7 bases, and 12 bases lay in between. The sequenced sample was cultured CD8+ T cells from PBMCs, obtained from culture after CMV antigen stimulation. V and J are TRBV7-6 and TRBJ1-6; D possibly corresponds to TRBD1 (5 bases). The clonotype was recovered from a human donor in good health (CMV status not recorded). Some clones in this sample may be carry-over from other donors' samples. In nucleotides, the CDR3 is TGTGCCAGCAGCGTGCGTAGGGACAATTCACCCCTCCACTTT. Its protein product is CASSVRRDNSPLHF. The variable domain in full, completed from reference TRBV7-6 and TRBJ1-6, reads GAGVSQSPRYKVTKRGQDVALRCDPISGHVSLYWYRQALGQGPEFLTYFNYEAQQDKSGLPNDRFSAERPEGSISTLTIQRTEQRDSAMYRCASSVRRDNSPLHFGNGTRLTVT.